This T cell receptor beta chain stems from a study of Ad26.COV2.S vaccination and SARS-CoV-2 variants. The treatment here: around 19 received Ad26.COV2.S at low or high dose, single or two shots; about 5 received placebo; per-sample allocation not given. Samples came from day 63 after the first vaccine or placebo injection. The data were produced by immunoSEQ multiplex PCR, yet TCRdb's version contains in-frame clones alone and is incomplete. The table records a few hundred thousand clones, roughly 84% of them present only once. Germline lookup yields CDR1 ENHRY and CDR2 SYGVKD. CDR3 size: 18 residues. V lost 8 bases and J lost 5, with 28 bases in between.

This sequence was found in a person aged 18-65 years who received the Ad26.COV2.S COVID-19 vaccine or a placebo. The V call is TRBV10-3, the J call TRBJ1-3; weak D call: TRBD1 (5 bases). The sequences come from peripheral blood, collected in a trial of Ad26.COV2.S vaccine versus placebo. In DNA form, the CDR3 reads TGTGCCATCGGAGGGGATGGGAGGGGTGTAGGCGGGCGAAACACCATATATTTT. Its protein is CAIGGDGRGVGGRNTIYF.